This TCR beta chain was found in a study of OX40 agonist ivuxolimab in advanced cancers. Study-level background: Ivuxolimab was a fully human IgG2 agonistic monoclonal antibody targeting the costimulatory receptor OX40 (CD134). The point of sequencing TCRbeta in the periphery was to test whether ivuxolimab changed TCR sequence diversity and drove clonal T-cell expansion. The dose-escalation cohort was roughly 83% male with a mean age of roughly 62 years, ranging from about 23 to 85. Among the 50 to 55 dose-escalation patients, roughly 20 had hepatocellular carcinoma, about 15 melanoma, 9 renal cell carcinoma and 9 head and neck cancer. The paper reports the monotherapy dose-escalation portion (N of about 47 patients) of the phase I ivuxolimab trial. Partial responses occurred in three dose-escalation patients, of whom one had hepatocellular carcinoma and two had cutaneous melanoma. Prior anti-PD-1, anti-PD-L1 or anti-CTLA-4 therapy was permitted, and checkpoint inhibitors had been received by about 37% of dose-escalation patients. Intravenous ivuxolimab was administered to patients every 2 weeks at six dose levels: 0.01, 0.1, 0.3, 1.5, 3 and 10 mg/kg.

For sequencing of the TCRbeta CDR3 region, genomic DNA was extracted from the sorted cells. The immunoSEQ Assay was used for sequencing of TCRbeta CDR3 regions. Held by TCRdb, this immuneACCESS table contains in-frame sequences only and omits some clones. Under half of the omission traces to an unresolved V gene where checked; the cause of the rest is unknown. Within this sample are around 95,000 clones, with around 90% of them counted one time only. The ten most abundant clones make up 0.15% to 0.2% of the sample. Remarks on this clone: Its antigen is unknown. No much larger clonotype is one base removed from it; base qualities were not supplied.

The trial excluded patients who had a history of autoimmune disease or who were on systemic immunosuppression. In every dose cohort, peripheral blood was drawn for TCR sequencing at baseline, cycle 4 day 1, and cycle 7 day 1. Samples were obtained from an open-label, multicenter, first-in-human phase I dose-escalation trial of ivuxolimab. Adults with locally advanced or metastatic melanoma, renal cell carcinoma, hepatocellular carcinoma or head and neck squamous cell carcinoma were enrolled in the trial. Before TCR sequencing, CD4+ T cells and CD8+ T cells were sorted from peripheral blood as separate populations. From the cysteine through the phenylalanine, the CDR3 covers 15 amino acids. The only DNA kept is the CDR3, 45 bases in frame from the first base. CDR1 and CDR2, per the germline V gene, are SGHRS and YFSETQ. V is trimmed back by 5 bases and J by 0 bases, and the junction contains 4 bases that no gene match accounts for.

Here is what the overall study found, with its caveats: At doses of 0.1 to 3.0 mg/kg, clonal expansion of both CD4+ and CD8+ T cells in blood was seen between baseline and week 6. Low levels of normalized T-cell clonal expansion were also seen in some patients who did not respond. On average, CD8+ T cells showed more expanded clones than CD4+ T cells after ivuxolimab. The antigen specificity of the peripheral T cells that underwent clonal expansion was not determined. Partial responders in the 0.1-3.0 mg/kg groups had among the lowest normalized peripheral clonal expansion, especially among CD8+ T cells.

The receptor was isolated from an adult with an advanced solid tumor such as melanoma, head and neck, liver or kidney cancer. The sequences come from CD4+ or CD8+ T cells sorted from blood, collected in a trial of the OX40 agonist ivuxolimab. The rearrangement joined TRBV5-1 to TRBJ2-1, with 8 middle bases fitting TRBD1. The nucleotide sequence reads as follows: TGCGCCAGCAGTACAGGGGGATTCTCCTACAATGAGCAGTTCTTC. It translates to CASSTGGFSYNEQFF.